This TCR beta chain was identified during a study of T cell repertoires in cytomegalovirus infection. Study overall: Public TCR beta signatures indicated both CMV infection and matching HLA type. General study results and limits: CMV-specific TCR beta clonotypes restricted by HLA-C dominated the ex vivo response. Cumulative frequency (of public TCR beta family members) identified carriers of CMV plus the relevant HLA.

This clonotype has more than one count but fewer than ten. Its antigen is not known. MiXCR, applied by TCRdb to the reads, yields one record per CDR3 protein. The profile shows 630,000 or so distinct CDR3 sequences, more than 20% of them singletons. Unmatched junction bases numbered 5, after V lost 6 bases and J lost 7 bases. The germline CDR1 and CDR2 sequences are MNHEY and SVGEGT. This CDR3 is 15 amino acids long. The sample taken for sequencing was CD8+ T cells from PBMCs. V gene TRBV6-2 or TRBV6-3 combines with J gene TRBJ1-6, with 11 nucleotides matching TRBD1. This TCR was recovered from a human donor in good health (CMV status not recorded). Some clones in this sample may be carry-over from other donors' samples. The CDR3 DNA reads as TGTGCCAGCAGCCCTGGACAGGGGGCGAATTCACCCCTCCACTTT. It translates to CASSPGQGANSPLHF.